This T cell receptor beta chain was captured by sequencing in a study of T cell repertoires in cytomegalovirus infection. Background on the study: Shared public TCR beta signatures pointed to both CMV infection and a matching HLA type.

Study results and limitations: HLA-C-restricted, CMV-specific TCR beta clonotypes were dominant ex vivo. The cumulative frequency of public TCR beta families distinguished individuals who carried CMV together with the relevant HLA.

This CDR3 has 16 residues. In germline, CDR1 is MNHEY, CDR2 SMNVEV (reference sequence). Deletions cut 7 bases from V and 1 base from J, with 17 bases between. TCRdb independently ran MiXCR on the reads; one entry per CDR3 protein. The profile shows approximately 320,000 distinct CDR3 sequences, over 7.5% of them singletons. Worth noting for this clonotype: Its antigen remains unknown.

The V gene is TRBV27, the J gene TRBJ2-1, with D perhaps matching TRBD1 (6 bases). Sequencing input: PBMCs. This clonotype originated in a human donor in good health (CMV status not recorded). Some clones in this sample may be carry-over from other donors' samples. CDR3 nucleotides: TGTGCCAGCACACATATAGGCCAGGGGTCCTACAATGAGCAGTTCTTC. Its translation is CASTHIGQGSYNEQFF.